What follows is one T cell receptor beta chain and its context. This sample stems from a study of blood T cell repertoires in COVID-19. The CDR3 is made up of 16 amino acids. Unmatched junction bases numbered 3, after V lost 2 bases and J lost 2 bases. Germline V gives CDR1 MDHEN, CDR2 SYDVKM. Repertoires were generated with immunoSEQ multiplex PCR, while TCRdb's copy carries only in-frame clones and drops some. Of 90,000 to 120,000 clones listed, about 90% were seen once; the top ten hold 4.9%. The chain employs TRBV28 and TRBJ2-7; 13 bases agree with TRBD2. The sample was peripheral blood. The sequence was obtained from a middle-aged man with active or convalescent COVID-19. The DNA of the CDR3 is TGTGCCAGCAGTTTACTCGGGACTAGCGGGGCCTACGAGCAGTACTTC. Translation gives CASSLLGTSGAYEQYF.